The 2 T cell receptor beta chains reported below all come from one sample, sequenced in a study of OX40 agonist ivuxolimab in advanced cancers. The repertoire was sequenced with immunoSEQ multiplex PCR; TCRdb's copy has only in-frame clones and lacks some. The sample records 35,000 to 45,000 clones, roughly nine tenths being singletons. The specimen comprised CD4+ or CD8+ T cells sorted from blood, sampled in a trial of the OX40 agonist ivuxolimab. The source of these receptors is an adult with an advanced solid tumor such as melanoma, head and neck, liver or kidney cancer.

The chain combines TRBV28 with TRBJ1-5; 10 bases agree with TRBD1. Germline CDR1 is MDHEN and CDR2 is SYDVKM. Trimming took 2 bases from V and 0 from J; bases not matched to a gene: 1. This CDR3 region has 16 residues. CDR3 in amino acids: CASSLGTGVSNQPQHF. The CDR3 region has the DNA TGTGCCAGCAGTTTAGGGACAGGGGTTAGCAATCAGCCCCAGCATTTT.

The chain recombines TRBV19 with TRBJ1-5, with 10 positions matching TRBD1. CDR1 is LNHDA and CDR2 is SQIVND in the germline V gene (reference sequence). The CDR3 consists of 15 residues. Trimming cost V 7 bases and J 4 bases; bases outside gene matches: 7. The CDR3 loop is CASTAGTGANQPQHF. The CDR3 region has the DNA TGTGCCAGTACCGCCGGGACAGGGGCGAATCAGCCCCAGCATTTT.